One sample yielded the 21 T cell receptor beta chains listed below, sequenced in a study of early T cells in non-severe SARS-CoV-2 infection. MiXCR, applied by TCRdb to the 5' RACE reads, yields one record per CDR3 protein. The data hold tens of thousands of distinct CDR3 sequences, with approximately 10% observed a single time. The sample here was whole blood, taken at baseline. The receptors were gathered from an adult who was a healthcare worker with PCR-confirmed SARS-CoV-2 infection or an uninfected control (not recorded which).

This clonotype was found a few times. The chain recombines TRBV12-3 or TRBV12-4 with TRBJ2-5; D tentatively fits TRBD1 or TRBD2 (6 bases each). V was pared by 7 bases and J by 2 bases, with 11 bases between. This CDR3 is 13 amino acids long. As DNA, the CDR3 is TGTGCCAGCACCTGGGGGGCACAAGAGACCCAGTACTTC. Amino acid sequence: CASTWGAQETQYF.

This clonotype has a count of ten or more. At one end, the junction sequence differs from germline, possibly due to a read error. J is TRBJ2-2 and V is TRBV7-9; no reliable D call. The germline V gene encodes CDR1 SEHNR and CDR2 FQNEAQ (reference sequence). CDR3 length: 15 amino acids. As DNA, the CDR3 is TGTGTCAGCTCCGGGTGGACCCCGAACACCGGGGAGCTGTTTTTT. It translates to CVSSGWTPNTGELFF.

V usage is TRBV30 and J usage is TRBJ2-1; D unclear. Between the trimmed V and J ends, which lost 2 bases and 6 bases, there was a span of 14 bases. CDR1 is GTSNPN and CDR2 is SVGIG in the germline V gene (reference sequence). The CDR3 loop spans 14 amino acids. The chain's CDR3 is CAWSPTLGSNEQFF. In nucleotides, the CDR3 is TGTGCCTGGAGTCCGACCCTAGGTTCCAATGAGCAGTTCTTC.

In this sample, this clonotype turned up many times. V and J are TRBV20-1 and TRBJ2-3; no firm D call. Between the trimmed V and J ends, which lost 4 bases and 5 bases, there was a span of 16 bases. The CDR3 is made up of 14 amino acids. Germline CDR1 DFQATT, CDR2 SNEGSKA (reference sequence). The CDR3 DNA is TGCAGTGCTAAAGGTCGCATGAGATTAGATACGCAGTATTTT. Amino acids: CSAKGRMRLDTQYF.

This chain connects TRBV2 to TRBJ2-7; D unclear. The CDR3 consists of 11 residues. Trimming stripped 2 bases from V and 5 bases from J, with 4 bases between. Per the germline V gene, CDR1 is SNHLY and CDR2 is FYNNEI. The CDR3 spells CASSEHHEQYF. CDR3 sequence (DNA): TGTGCCAGCAGTGAACACCACGAGCAGTACTTC.

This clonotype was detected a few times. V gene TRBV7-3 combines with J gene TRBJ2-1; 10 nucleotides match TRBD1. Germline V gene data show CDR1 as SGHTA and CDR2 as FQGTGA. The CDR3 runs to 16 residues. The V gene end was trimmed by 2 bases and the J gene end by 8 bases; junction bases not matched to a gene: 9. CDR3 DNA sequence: TGTGCCAGCAGCTTAGCACCGGGACAGGGGTTAGATGAGCAGTTCTTC. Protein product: CASSLAPGQGLDEQFF.

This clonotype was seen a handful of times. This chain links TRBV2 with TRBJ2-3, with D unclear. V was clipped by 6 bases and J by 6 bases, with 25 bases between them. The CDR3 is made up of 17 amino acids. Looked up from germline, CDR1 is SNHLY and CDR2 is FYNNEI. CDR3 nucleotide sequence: TGTGCCAGCAGAACCCCCGCCGTAGTGGTGTTTCCCGATACGCAGTATTTT. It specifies CASRTPAVVVFPDTQYF.

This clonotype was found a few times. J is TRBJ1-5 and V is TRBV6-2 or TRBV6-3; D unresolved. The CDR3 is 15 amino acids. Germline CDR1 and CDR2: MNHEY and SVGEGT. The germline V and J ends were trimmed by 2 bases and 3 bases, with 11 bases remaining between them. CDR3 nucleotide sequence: TGTGCCAGCAGTTACACGGGGTTAATCAATCAGCCCCAGCATTTT. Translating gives CASSYTGLINQPQHF.

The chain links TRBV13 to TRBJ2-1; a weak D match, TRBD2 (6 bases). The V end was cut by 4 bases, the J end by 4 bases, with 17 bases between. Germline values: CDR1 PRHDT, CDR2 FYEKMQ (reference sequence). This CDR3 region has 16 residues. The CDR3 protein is CASSSRHFGGYNEQFF. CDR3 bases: TGTGCCAGCAGCTCACGACACTTCGGAGGGTACAATGAGCAGTTCTTC. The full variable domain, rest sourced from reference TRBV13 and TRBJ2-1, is AAGVIQSPRHLIKEKRETATLKCYPIPRHDTVYWYQQGPGQDPQFLISFYEKMQSDKGSIPDRFSAQQFSDYHSELNMSSLELGDSALYFCASSSRHFGGYNEQFFGPGTRLTVL.

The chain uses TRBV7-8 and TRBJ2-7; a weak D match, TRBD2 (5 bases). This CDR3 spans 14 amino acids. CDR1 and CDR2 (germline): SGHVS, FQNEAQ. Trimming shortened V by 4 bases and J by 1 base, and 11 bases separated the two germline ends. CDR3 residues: CASSWARDSYEQYF. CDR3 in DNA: TGTGCCAGCAGCTGGGCGAGGGATTCCTACGAGCAGTACTTC.

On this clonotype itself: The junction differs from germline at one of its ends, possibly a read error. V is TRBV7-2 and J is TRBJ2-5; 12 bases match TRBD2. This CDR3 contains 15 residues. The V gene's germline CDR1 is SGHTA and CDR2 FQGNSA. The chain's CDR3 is CASSLAGGKLETQYF. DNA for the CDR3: TGTGCCAGCAGCCTAGCGGGGGGGAAGCTAGAGACCCAGTACTTC.

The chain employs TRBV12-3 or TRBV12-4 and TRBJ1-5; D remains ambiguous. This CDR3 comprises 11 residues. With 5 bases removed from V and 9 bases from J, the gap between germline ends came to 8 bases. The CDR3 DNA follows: TGTGCCAGCAGTGGGATAGGGCCCCAGCATTTT. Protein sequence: CASSGIGPQHF.

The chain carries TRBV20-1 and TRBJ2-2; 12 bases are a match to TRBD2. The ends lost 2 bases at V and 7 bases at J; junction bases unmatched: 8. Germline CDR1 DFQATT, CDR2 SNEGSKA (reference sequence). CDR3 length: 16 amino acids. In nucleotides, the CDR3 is TGCAGTGCTAGAAACCGACTAGCGGGGGATCACGGGGAGCTGTTTTTT. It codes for CSARNRLAGDHGELFF.

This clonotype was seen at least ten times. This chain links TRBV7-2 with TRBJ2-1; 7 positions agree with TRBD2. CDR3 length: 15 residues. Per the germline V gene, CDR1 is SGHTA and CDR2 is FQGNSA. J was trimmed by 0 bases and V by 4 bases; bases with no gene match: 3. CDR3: CASSSAGTSYNEQFF. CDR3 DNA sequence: TGTGCCAGCAGCTCAGCGGGAACCTCCTACAATGAGCAGTTCTTC.

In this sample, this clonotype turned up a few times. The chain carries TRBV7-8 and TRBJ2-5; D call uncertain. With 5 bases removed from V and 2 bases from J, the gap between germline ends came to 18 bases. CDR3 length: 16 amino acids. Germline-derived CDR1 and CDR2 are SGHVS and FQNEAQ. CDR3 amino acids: CASSHTPGRSQETQYF. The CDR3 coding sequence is TGTGCCAGCAGCCACACCCCCGGACGGAGTCAAGAGACCCAGTACTTC.

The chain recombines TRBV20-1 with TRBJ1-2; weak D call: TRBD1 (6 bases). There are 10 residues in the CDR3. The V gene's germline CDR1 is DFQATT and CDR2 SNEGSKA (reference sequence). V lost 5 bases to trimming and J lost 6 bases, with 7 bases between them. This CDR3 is CSASGDGYTF. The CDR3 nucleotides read TGCAGTGCTTCAGGGGATGGCTACACCTTC.

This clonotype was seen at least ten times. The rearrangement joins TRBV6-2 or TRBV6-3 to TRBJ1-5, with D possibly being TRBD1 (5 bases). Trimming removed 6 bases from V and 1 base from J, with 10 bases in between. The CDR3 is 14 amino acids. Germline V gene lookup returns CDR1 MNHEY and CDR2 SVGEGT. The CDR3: CASRSGKSNQPQHF. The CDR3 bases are TGTGCCAGCAGATCAGGGAAAAGCAATCAGCCCCAGCATTTT.

CDR3 amino acids: CAWSLQNSPLHF. CDR3 coding DNA: TGTGCCTGGAGTTTACAGAATTCACCCCTCCACTTT. The V gene is TRBV30, the J gene TRBJ1-6; D gene unclear. The germline V gene encodes CDR1 GTSNPN and CDR2 SVGIG (reference sequence). V was cut by 2 bases and J by 7 bases, with 6 bases left in between. The CDR3 runs 12 residues.

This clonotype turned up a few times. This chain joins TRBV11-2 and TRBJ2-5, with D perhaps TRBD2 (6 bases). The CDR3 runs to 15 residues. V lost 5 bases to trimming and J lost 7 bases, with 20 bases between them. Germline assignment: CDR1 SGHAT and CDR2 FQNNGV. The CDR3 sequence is CASSPPGTLKGTQYF. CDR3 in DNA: TGTGCCAGCAGCCCACCCGGGACTCTAAAAGGGACCCAGTACTTC.

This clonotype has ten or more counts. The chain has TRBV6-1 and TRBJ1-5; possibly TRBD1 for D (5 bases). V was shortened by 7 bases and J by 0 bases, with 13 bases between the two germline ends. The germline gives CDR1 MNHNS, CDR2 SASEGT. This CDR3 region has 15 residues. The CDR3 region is CASMLVRDSNQPQHF. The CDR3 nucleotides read TGTGCCAGCATGTTAGTCAGGGATAGCAATCAGCCCCAGCATTTT.

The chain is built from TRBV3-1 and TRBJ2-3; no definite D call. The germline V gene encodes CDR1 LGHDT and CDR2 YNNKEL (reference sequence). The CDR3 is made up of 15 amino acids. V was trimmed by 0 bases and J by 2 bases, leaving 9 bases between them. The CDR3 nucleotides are TGTGCCAGCAGCCAAGACGTGATACCCACAGATACGCAGTATTTT. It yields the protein CASSQDVIPTDTQYF.